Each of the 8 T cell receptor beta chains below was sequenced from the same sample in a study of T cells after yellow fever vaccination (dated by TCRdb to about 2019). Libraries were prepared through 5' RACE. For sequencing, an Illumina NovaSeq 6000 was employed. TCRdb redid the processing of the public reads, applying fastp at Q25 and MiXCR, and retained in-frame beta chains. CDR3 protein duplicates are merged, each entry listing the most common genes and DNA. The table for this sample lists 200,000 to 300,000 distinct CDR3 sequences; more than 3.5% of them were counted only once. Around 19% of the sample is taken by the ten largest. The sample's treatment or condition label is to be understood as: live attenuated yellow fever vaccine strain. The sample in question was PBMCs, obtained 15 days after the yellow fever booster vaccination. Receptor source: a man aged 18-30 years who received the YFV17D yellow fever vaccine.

The chain's CDR3 is CASNRRQAGGTQYF. The CDR3 DNA reads as TGTGCCAGCAACCGTCGACAGGCCGGGGGGACCCAGTACTTC. The chain links TRBV6-2 or TRBV6-3 to TRBJ2-5; D is perhaps TRBD1 or TRBD2 (6 bases each). The V end was cut by 7 bases, the J end by 7 bases, with 19 bases between. Per germline, CDR1 MNHEY and CDR2 SVGEGT. CDR3 length: 14 amino acids.

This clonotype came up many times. The CDR3 DNA is TGTGCCAGCAGTTTAAGGACATACACCGGGGAGCTGTTTTTT. This gives the protein CASSLRTYTGELFF. The J gene is TRBJ2-2, the V gene TRBV28; D perhaps matches TRBD1 (5 bases). Germline CDR1 is MDHEN and CDR2 is SYDVKM. V was trimmed by 2 bases and J by 3 bases, leaving 7 bases between them. The CDR3 is made up of 14 amino acids. The variable domain in full, completed from reference TRBV28 and TRBJ2-2, reads DVKVTQSSRYLVKRTGEKVFLECVQDMDHENMFWYRQDPGLGLRLIYFSYDVKMKEKGDIPEGYSVSREKKERFSLILESASTNQTSMYLCASSLRTYTGELFFGEGSRLTVL.

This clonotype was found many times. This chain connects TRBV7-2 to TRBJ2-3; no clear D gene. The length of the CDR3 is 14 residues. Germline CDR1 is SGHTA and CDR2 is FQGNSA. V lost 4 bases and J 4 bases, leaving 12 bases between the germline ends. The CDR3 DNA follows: TGTGCCAGCAGCTACAAGGGTTTTGCAGATACGCAGTATTTT. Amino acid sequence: CASSYKGFADTQYF.

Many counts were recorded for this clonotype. CDR3 sequence (DNA): TGTGCCAGCAGCTTGGGGGCAGGAAGAAATGAGCAGTTCTTC. It is translated as CASSLGAGRNEQFF. The chain carries TRBV5-6 and TRBJ2-1; D is uncertain. V was trimmed by 0 bases and J by 7 bases, leaving 11 bases between them. Germline loops: CDR1 SGHDT, CDR2 YYEEEE. The CDR3 consists of 14 residues.

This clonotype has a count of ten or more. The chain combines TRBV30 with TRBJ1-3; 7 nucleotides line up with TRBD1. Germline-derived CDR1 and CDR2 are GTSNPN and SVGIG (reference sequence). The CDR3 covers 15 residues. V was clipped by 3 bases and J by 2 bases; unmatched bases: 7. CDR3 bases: TGTGCCTGGAGGTTACAGGGGACCGCTGGAAACACCATATATTTT. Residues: CAWRLQGTAGNTIYF.

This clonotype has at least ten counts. CDR3 protein: CASSPQGKSGEQYF. DNA for the CDR3: TGCGCCAGCAGCCCCCAGGGGAAATCCGGCGAGCAGTACTTC. The chain combines TRBV4-1 with TRBJ2-7, with D possibly matching TRBD1 (6 bases). Trimming removed 4 bases at V and 6 bases at J, with 16 bases between. CDR3 length: 14 amino acids. Germline CDR1 MGHRA, CDR2 YSYEKL.

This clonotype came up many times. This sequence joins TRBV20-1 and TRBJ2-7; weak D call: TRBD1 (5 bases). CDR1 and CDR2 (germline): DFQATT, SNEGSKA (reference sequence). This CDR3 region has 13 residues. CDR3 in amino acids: CSARRQPFPELYV. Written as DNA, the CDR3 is TGCAGTGCTAGACGACAGCCCTTTCCCGAGCTGTACGTC.

The CDR3 spells CASSLGTGSFTNTEAFF. Written as DNA, the CDR3 is TGCGCCAGCAGCTTAGGGACAGGGTCTTTTACGAACACTGAAGCTTTCTTT. This chain joins TRBV5-1 and TRBJ1-1; 9 bases fit TRBD1. The CDR3 has 17 amino acids. Germline CDR1 reads SGHRS; CDR2 reads YFSETQ. V lost 2 bases and J lost 1; bases outside the gene matches: 9.